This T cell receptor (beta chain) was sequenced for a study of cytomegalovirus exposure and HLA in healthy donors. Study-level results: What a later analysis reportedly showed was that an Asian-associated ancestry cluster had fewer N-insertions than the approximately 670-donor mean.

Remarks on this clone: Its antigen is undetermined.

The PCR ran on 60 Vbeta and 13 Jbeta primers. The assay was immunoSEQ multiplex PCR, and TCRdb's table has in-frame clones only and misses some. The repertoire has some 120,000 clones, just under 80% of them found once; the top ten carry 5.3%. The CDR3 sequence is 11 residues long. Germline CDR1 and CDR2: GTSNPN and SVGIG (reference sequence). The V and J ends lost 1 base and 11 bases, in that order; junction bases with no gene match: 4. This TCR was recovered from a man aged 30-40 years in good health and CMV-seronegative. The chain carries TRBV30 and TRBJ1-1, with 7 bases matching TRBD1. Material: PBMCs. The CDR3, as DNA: TGTGCCTGGAGTGACAGGGGTAGGGCTTTCTTT. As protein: CAWSDRGRAFF.